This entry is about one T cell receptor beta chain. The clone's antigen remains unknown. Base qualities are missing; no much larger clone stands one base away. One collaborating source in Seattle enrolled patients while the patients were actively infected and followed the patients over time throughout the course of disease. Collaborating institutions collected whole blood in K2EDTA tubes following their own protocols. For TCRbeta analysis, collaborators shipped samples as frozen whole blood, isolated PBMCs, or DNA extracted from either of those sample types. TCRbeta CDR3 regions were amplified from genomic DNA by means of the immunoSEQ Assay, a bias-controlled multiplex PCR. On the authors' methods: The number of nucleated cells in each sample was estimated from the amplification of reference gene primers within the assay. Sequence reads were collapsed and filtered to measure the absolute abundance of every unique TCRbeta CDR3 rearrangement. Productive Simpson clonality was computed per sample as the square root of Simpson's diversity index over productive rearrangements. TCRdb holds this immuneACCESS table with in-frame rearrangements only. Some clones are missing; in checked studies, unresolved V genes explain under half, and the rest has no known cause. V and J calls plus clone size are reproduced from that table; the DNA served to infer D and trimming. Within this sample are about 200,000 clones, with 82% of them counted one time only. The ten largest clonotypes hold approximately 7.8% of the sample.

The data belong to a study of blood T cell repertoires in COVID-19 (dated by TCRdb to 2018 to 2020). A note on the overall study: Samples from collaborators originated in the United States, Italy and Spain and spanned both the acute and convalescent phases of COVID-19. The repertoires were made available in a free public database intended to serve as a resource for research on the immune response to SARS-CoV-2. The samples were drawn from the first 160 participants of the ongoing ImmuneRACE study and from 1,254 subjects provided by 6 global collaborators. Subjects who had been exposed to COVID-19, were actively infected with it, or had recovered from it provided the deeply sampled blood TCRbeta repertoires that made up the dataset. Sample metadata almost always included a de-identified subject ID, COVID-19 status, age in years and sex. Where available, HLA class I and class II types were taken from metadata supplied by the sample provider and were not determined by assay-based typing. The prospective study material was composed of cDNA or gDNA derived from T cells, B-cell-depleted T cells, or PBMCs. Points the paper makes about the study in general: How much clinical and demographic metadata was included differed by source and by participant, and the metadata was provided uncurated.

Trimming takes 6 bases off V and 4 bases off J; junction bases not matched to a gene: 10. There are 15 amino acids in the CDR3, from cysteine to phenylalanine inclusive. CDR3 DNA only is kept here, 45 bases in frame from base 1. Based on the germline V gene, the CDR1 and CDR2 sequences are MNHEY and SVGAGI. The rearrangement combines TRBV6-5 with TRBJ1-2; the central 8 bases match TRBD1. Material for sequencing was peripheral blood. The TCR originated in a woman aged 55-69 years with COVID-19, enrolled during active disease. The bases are TGTGCCAGCAGCGATAATACAGGGGGGATCTATGGCTACACCTTC. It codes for CASSDNTGGIYGYTF.